These T cell receptor beta chains were read from a single sample in a study of shared clonotypes between healthy human individuals. The assay was immunoSEQ multiplex PCR, and TCRdb's table has in-frame clones only and misses some. The repertoire holds about 460,000 clones, with roughly four fifths as singletons. Material for sequencing was PBMCs. The receptors were sampled from a woman between 40 and 55 years old in good health. Some clones in this sample may be carry-over from other donors' samples. Each CDR3 is given without its conserved first and last residue. Each record gives: V gene, D gene, J gene, clone size, CDR3 protein. The D gene is left open where the match is weak. Expanded clones are given a class, and other clones once, few, many or no size at all.

TRBV28	TRBD2	TRBJ2-7	many	ASSFELAGSYEQY
TRBV29-1	TRBD2	TRBJ2-3	-	SVSSSGSTDTQY
TRBV10-3	-	TRBJ2-1	-	AISESLAINEQF
TRBV9	-	TRBJ2-2	-	ASSLRTGELF
TRBV9	TRBD2	TRBJ2-3	-	ASSVRAGAADTQY
TRBV18	-	TRBJ1-5	-	ASSPGDQPQH
TRBV28	-	TRBJ2-3	-	ASSLPTSTDTQY
TRBV7-2	-	TRBJ1-2	many	ASSLGPPGTNYGYT
TRBV5-1	-	TRBJ2-7	few	ASSPGRSYEQY
TRBV4-2	TRBD1	TRBJ1-4	few	ASSQGQGWVATNEKLF
TRBV9	TRBD2	TRBJ2-1	-	ASSAGLVRSGEQF
TRBV28	-	TRBJ1-5	-	ASRGGSNQPQH
TRBV9	TRBD2	TRBJ2-1	-	ASSVALAGVVNEQF
TRBV6-1	-	TRBJ2-5	-	ASSPQWQETQY
TRBV4-1	-	TRBJ1-2	-	ASSFFGREKTGYT
TRBV30	-	TRBJ1-2	-	AWSPGTSYNYGYT
TRBV29-1	TRBD1	TRBJ1-1	many	SVEDRLNTEAF
TRBV11-2	-	TRBJ1-3	-	ASSLDGSSRSGNTIY
TRBV7-3	-	TRBJ2-3	-	ASSLGGTDTQY
TRBV30	TRBD2	TRBJ2-7	-	ACPRTSGANEQY
TRBV9	TRBD2	TRBJ2-1	-	ASSVAGTTYNEQF
TRBV9	TRBD1	TRBJ2-7	-	ASSVGGQGNGEQY
TRBV30	-	TRBJ1-1	-	AWSGGLLSVNTEAF
TRBV5-1	-	TRBJ2-7	-	ASSLTGQYEQY
TRBV5-4	-	TRBJ2-2	-	ASSPVGTNTHTGELF
TRBV6-5	TRBD1	TRBJ2-7	-	ASRRQGDIEQY
TRBV28	TRBD1	TRBJ2-7	-	ASIPGTGSSTTNEQY
TRBV28	TRBD1	TRBJ1-3	-	ASSRGPLGNTIY
TRBV19	-	TRBJ1-5	-	ASSTQGNQPQH
TRBV11-2	TRBD1	TRBJ1-1	-	ASSLAGDRTEAF
TRBV7-9	TRBD1	TRBJ1-4	-	ASSLRGTAEKLF
TRBV10-1	-	TRBJ2-3	many	ASSDPLGQQY
TRBV7-9	-	TRBJ1-3	-	ASSLVLGARGNTIY
TRBV9	TRBD1	TRBJ1-5	many	ASSPQGDLQPQH
TRBV4-3	-	TRBJ2-5	-	ASSPSRGETQY
TRBV11-1	TRBD1	TRBJ2-3	-	ASSPGQGRDTDTQY
TRBV18	-	TRBJ2-2	-	ASSPQGHTGELF
TRBV4-1	TRBD1	TRBJ1-2	once	ASSQGTGDNYGYT
TRBV11-2	TRBD2	TRBJ2-7	many	ASSPLAGGLGEQY
TRBV5-6	TRBD2	TRBJ2-7	once	ASSLASGTYEQY
TRBV5-4	TRBD2	TRBJ2-1	-	ASSLAASGDNEQF
TRBV5-6	TRBD1	TRBJ1-2	-	ASSWTGQRHYGYT
TRBV27	-	TRBJ1-1	-	ASSNRGYTEAF
TRBV9	-	TRBJ1-5	-	ASSVAGDGYQPQH
TRBV28	TRBD1	TRBJ1-2	once	ASSPDDRDRGRFYGYT
TRBV30	-	TRBJ1-3	-	AWNRGEVAGNTIY
TRBV4-1	-	TRBJ2-2	-	ASSQRGNTGELF
TRBV7-7	TRBD2	TRBJ2-3	-	ASSGRISDTQY
TRBV5-4	-	TRBJ2-2	-	ASSRTSANTGELF
TRBV5-6	TRBD1	TRBJ2-2	-	ASSWGTGNTGELF
TRBV12-5	-	TRBJ2-3	-	ASGSSTDTQY
TRBV6-1	-	TRBJ2-3	-	ASSEERQDTQY
TRBV18	TRBD1	TRBJ2-7	-	ASSPQGQSDYEQY